Each of the 20 T cell receptor beta chains below was sequenced from the same sample in a study of shared clonotypes between healthy human individuals. Profiled with immunoSEQ multiplex PCR; TCRdb holds only in-frame clones, not every one. The sample records roughly 2,300,000 clones, about 90% being singletons. The sequenced sample consisted of naive CD4+ T cells from PBMCs. Subset described: CD45RA+ positively selected. The receptor source for this set is a man aged 18 to 29 in good health. Some clones in this sample may be carry-over from other donors' samples.

A note on this clone: Distinct nucleotide sequences in the sample also encode this CDR3. V gene TRBV19 combines with J gene TRBJ1-5, with D hard to call. V was shortened by 8 bases and J by 1 base, with 9 bases between the two germline ends. Germline V gives CDR1 LNHDA, CDR2 SQIVND (reference sequence). This CDR3 region has 13 residues. CDR3 region: CASSVRSNQPQHF. CDR3 nucleotide sequence: TGTGCCAGTTCGGTGAGGAGCAATCAGCCCCAGCATTTT.

The gene calls are TRBV5-8 and TRBJ2-7; D is possibly TRBD1 (5 bases). Germline assignment: CDR1 SGHTS and CDR2 YDEGEE. V lost 0 bases and J 0 bases, leaving 10 bases between the germline ends. The CDR3 is made up of 15 amino acids. DNA of the CDR3: TGTGCCAGCAGCTTGGAAGGGGCCGACTCCTACGAGCAGTACTTC. It encodes CASSLEGADSYEQYF.

This clone was picked up one time. V usage is TRBV19 and J usage is TRBJ2-3; TRBD2 matches at 14 bases. The V segment lost 0 bases and the J segment 7 bases; nucleotides outside the gene matches: 6. Looked up from germline, CDR1 is LNHDA and CDR2 is SQIVND (reference sequence). The CDR3 is 17 residues long. In DNA, the CDR3 is TGTGCCAGTAGTATAGAGGGACTAGCGGGAGTCGCGAATACGCAGTATTTT. It translates to CASSIEGLAGVANTQYF. The full variable domain, rest sourced from reference TRBV19 and TRBJ2-3, is DGGITQSPKYLFRKEGQNVTLSCEQNLNHDAMYWYRQDPGQGLRLIYYSQIVNDFQKGDIAEGYSVSREKKESFPLTVTSAQKNPTAFYLCASSIEGLAGVANTQYFGPGTRLTVL.

J is TRBJ2-3 and V is TRBV19, with 9 nucleotides matching TRBD1. CDR3 length equals 13 residues. The germline V gene encodes CDR1 LNHDA and CDR2 SQIVND (reference sequence). CDR3 in DNA: TGTGCTACAGGGGGCCAAGGCACAGATACGCAGTATTTT. It is translated as CATGGQGTDTQYF.

V and J are TRBV5-1 and TRBJ1-2, with 9 bases aligning to TRBD1. Per germline, CDR1 SGHRS and CDR2 YFSETQ. The ends lost 6 bases at V and 8 bases at J; junction bases unmatched: 14. The CDR3 covers 15 residues. CDR3 residues: CASTSEWDRAGGYTF. DNA of the CDR3: TGCGCCAGCACCTCGGAGTGGGACAGGGCCGGCGGCTACACCTTC.

The chain joins TRBV6-6 to TRBJ1-1, with 7 bases fitting TRBD1. Germline V gene lookup returns CDR1 MNHNY and CDR2 SVGAGI (reference sequence). Germline trimming cut 4 bases from V and 8 bases from J; bases unmatched to any gene: 10. CDR3 length: 14 residues. The CDR3 region is CASSWGGQSKEAFF. The DNA of the CDR3 is TGTGCCAGCAGTTGGGGGGGACAGTCTAAAGAAGCTTTCTTT.

On this clone: The sample contains more than one DNA sequence encoding this CDR3. V and J are TRBV5-1 and TRBJ2-2, with 7 bases lining up with TRBD2. This CDR3 spans 16 amino acids. Germline V gene sequence: CDR1 SGHRS, CDR2 YFSETQ. Germline trimming cut 1 base from V and 2 bases from J; bases unmatched to any gene: 5. CDR3 sequence reads: CASSLPPGGNTGELFF. The CDR3 nucleotides read TGCGCCAGCAGCTTGCCCCCGGGAGGTAACACCGGGGAGCTGTTTTTT.

Remarks on this clone: The same CDR3 can be traced to other DNA sequences in this sample. This chain connects TRBV2 to TRBJ2-7, with D tentatively TRBD1 (8 bases). V lost 6 bases and J 3 bases, leaving 15 bases between the germline ends. Germline values: CDR1 SNHLY, CDR2 FYNNEI. The CDR3 contains 14 residues. CDR3 sequence (DNA): TGTGCCAGCAGCGGACAGGGAGGGCTCTACGAGCAGTACTTC. This encodes CASSGQGGLYEQYF.

The V and J genes are TRBV5-1 and TRBJ2-3; the match to TRBD2 covers 11 bases. This CDR3 contains 17 residues. The ends lost 5 bases at V and 2 bases at J; junction bases unmatched: 10. The germline gives CDR1 SGHRS, CDR2 YFSETQ. CDR3 loop: CASSFGTSGANTDTQYF. CDR3 nucleotides: TGCGCCAGCAGTTTCGGGACTAGCGGAGCGAACACAGATACGCAGTATTTT.

The chain joins TRBV6-5 to TRBJ2-7; maybe TRBD1 (6 bases). The CDR3 loop spans 14 amino acids. The germline V gene encodes CDR1 MNHEY and CDR2 SVGAGI. With 4 bases removed from V and 2 bases from J, the gap between germline ends came to 12 bases. This chain's CDR3 is CASSSPGETYEQYF. CDR3 bases: TGTGCCAGCAGTTCGCCAGGGGAGACCTACGAGCAGTACTTC.

As to this clone: Other nucleotide sequences in the sample specify the same CDR3. The rearrangement links TRBV6-5 to TRBJ2-7; 8 bases agree with TRBD1. The germline V gene has CDR1 MNHEY and CDR2 SVGAGI. V shed 5 bases and J 1 base; nucleotides not matched to a gene: 1. The CDR3 length is 13 residues. The CDR3 DNA reads TGTGCCAGCAGTCGGACAGGGTCCTACGAGCAGTACTTC. Translation gives CASSRTGSYEQYF.

The V gene is TRBV7-9, the J gene TRBJ2-5, with 11 bases aligning to TRBD1. Losses at the gene ends were 1 base for V and 2 bases for J; bases not matched to a gene: 3. The CDR3 length is 16 residues. The germline V gene encodes CDR1 SEHNR and CDR2 FQNEAQ (reference sequence). The CDR3 DNA sequence: TGTGCCAGCAGCTTAGTTGGGGACAGGGGGCAAGAGACCCAGTACTTC. Residues: CASSLVGDRGQETQYF.

This clone was counted once. CDR3 protein: CASTHGTGIGEQYF. DNA of the CDR3: TGTGCCAGCACCCACGGGACAGGCATTGGCGAGCAGTACTTC. The chain uses TRBV5-6 and TRBJ2-7; 8 bases fit TRBD1. Per germline, CDR1 SGHDT and CDR2 YYEEEE. The CDR3 runs 14 residues. After removal of 6 bases from V and 6 bases from J, the junction contained 11 bases not matched to a gene.

The chain has TRBV5-1 and TRBJ2-7; 7 nucleotides line up with TRBD1. V gave up 7 bases and J gave up 0 bases; unmatched junction bases: 4. Germline-derived CDR1 and CDR2 are SGHRS and YFSETQ. The CDR3 is 13 amino acids. In DNA, the CDR3 is TGCGCCAGCCGCGGACAGGTCTCCTACGAGCAGTACTTC. Its protein is CASRGQVSYEQYF.

This clone showed up just once. The gene calls are TRBV11-2 and TRBJ1-2; D gene ambiguous. Looked up from germline, CDR1 is SGHAT and CDR2 is FQNNGV. The germline V and J ends were trimmed by 5 bases and 9 bases, with 16 bases remaining between them. The CDR3 contains 13 residues. CDR3 region: CASSRDPSWSYTF. CDR3 coding DNA: TGTGCCAGCAGCCGCGACCCCTCCTGGAGCTACACCTTC. Using reference TRBV11-2 and TRBJ1-2 for the parts outside the CDR3, the full variable domain is EAGVAQSPRYKIIEKRQSVAFWCNPISGHATLYWYQQILGQGPKLLIQFQNNGVVDDSQLPKDRFSAERLKGVDSTLKIQPAKLEDSAVYLCASSRDPSWSYTFGSGTRLTVV.

This chain joins TRBV10-3 and TRBJ1-2; no clear D gene. This CDR3 has 15 amino acids. V lost 3 bases and J 1 base, leaving 12 bases between the germline ends. Germline V gene data show CDR1 as ENHRY and CDR2 as SYGVKD. This CDR3 reads CAISDRSQNNYGYTF. For the CDR3, the DNA is TGTGCCATCAGTGATCGGAGTCAAAATAACTATGGCTACACCTTC.

The chain carries TRBV7-9 and TRBJ2-7; TRBD1 might be the D (6 bases). The CDR3 consists of 13 residues. Per germline, CDR1 SEHNR and CDR2 FQNEAQ (reference sequence). Trimming shortened V by 4 bases and J by 2 bases, and 9 bases separated the two germline ends. CDR3 nucleotides: TGTGCCAGCAGCTGGGCAGGGGCCTACGAGCAGTACTTC. Protein product: CASSWAGAYEQYF.

CDR3 in amino acids: CASSMSEGTSSQPQHF. The CDR3 DNA is TGTGCCAGTAGTATGAGTGAGGGGACTAGTTCTCAGCCCCAGCATTTT. V and J are TRBV19 and TRBJ1-5; a possible D gene is TRBD1 (5 bases). The V gene's germline CDR1 is LNHDA and CDR2 SQIVND (reference sequence). Trimming left V 3 bases short and J 6 bases short, with 18 bases between. The CDR3 contains 16 residues.

The rearrangement uses TRBV19 and TRBJ2-5, with no clear D. The germline V gene has CDR1 LNHDA and CDR2 SQIVND (reference sequence). Trimming shortened V by 6 bases and J by 4 bases, and 12 bases separated the two germline ends. CDR3 length: 13 amino acids. The CDR3 protein is CASRTPGRETQYF. Written as DNA, the CDR3 is TGTGCCAGTAGAACTCCGGGTAGAGAGACCCAGTACTTC.

The gene calls are TRBV9 and TRBJ2-1, with a weak D call TRBD1 (5 bases). The CDR3 totals 15 residues. Trimming took 1 base from V and 3 from J, leaving 11 bases between them. Germline V gene sequence: CDR1 SGDLS, CDR2 YYNGEE. CDR3 nucleotides: TGTGCCAGCAGCGTATTGATGGACAACTACAATGAGCAGTTCTTC. This sequence encodes CASSVLMDNYNEQFF.